This T cell receptor (beta chain) was captured by sequencing in a study of blood T cells in healthy people across ages. The germline V gene encodes CDR1 LNHNV and CDR2 YYDKDF (reference sequence). The CDR3 totals 15 residues. The V end was cut by 1 base, the J end by 6 bases, with 16 bases between. Combining a sample-barcoded 5' primer with a J-beta primer mix, a second PCR ran for about 6 to 12 cycles. TCRdb passed the 5' RACE reads through MiXCR, listing each CDR3 protein once. The table includes roughly 1,100,000 distinct CDR3 sequences, 20% to 25% detected once. This clonotype was recorded a few times. These sequences were also reported in another study, on T cells of mothers and their children. This second report adds: A few healthy Caucasian mothers, along with their six children, were the donors.

This receptor was taken from a girl aged 2 to 9 in good health. The chain joins TRBV15 to TRBJ2-7; perhaps D is TRBD1 or TRBD2 (5 bases each). Sequences were obtained from blood. The chain's CDR3 is CATSRGVEGTGEQYF. The CDR3 DNA sequence: TGTGCCACCAGCAGAGGTGTAGAGGGGACGGGCGAGCAGTACTTC.